Below, 20 T cell receptor beta chains from the same sample are listed, as sequenced in a study of blood T cell repertoires in COVID-19. TCRdb's copy holds only in-frame clones and misses some; the assay was immunoSEQ multiplex PCR. This table has fewer than 450,000 clones, around 90% appearing once. The sequenced sample consisted of PBMCs or T cells enriched from blood (not recorded which). These TCRs come from a woman between 35 and 50 years old with acute COVID-19.

This clone came up a few times. V is TRBV29-1 and J is TRBJ1-3; TRBD1 might be the D (6 bases). The CDR3 covers 13 residues. The V gene's germline CDR1 is SQVTM and CDR2 ANQGSEA. Trimming stripped 6 bases from V and 4 bases from J, with 13 bases between. In DNA, the CDR3 is TGCAGCGTCGGGACACAAGGAGGAAACACCATATATTTT. Encoded protein: CSVGTQGGNTIYF. Using reference TRBV29-1 and TRBJ1-3 for the parts outside the CDR3, the full variable domain is SAVISQKPSRDICQRGTSLTIQCQVDSQVTMMFWYRQQPGQSLTLIATANQGSEATYESGFVIDKFPISRPNLTFSTLTVSNMSPEDSSIYLCSVGTQGGNTIYFGEGSWLTVV.

The V and J genes are TRBV5-6 and TRBJ1-1; weak D call: TRBD1 (5 bases). Germline V gene data show CDR1 as SGHDT and CDR2 as YYEEEE. V gave up 3 bases and J gave up 4 bases, with 13 bases separating them. The CDR3 length is 14 residues. The CDR3 region has the DNA TGTGCCAGCAGCTGGGACTTTAGAGGCACTGAAGCTTTCTTT. Encoded protein: CASSWDFRGTEAFF.

The chain uses TRBV27 and TRBJ1-1; D perhaps matches TRBD1 (5 bases). V was clipped by 2 bases and J by 3 bases, with 13 bases between them. Germline CDR1 reads MNHEY; CDR2 reads SMNVEV (reference sequence). The length of the CDR3 is 15 residues. CDR3 coding DNA: TGTGCCAGCAGTTTAATTCCAGGGAGGCACACTGAAGCTTTCTTT. Its translation is CASSLIPGRHTEAFF.

The V and J genes are TRBV9 and TRBJ2-7; no reliable D call. The CDR3 has 14 residues. CDR1 and CDR2 from the germline V gene are SGDLS and YYNGEE. Deletions cut 0 bases from V and 0 bases from J, with 7 bases between. CDR3 protein: CASSVDRVSYEQYF. The CDR3 DNA reads as TGTGCCAGCAGCGTAGATCGGGTCTCCTACGAGCAGTACTTC. Full variable domain (remainder filled in from reference TRBV9 and TRBJ2-7): DSGVTQTPKHLITATGQRVTLRCSPRSGDLSVYWYQQSLDQGLQFLIQYYNGEERAKGNILERFSAQQFPDLHSELNLSSLELGDSALYFCASSVDRVSYEQYFGPGTRLTVT.

This clone was seen once. This chain joins TRBV9 and TRBJ2-7; D possibly corresponds to TRBD2 (7 bases). The CDR3 contains 16 residues. The V end lost 3 bases, the J end lost 6 bases, and 22 bases lay between the germline ends. Germline V gene sequence: CDR1 SGDLS, CDR2 YYNGEE. CDR3 DNA: TGTGCCAGCAGCGCTCGGGGGGCGCCGGGGTTTGGCGAGCAGTACTTC. Its protein product is CASSARGAPGFGEQYF.

The chain couples TRBV7-2 to TRBJ2-3, with TRBD1 identical over 7 bases. V lost 1 base, J lost 9 bases, and 7 bases stayed unmatched. Germline CDR1 SGHTA, CDR2 FQGNSA. CDR3 length equals 14 residues. Here the CDR3 reads CASSLGPTGNTQYF. The CDR3 coding sequence is TGTGCCAGCAGCTTAGGACCGACAGGGAACACGCAGTATTTT.

This chain joins TRBV12-3 or TRBV12-4 and TRBJ2-1; 8 bases are a match to TRBD1. V shed 4 bases and J 9 bases; nucleotides not matched to a gene: 5. This CDR3 has 13 amino acids. CDR3 region: CASSWTGPTEQFF. CDR3 DNA sequence: TGTGCCAGCAGTTGGACAGGGCCCACTGAGCAGTTCTTC.

The chain uses TRBV28 and TRBJ1-5, with TRBD1 matching over 7 bases. The V segment lost 5 bases and the J segment 3 bases; nucleotides outside the gene matches: 19. The CDR3 extends over 19 amino acids. Germline-derived CDR1 and CDR2 are MDHEN and SYDVKM. CDR3 nucleotides: TGTGCCAGCAGTACCCAAATGGGGGTGGGGACAGACAACAATCAGCCCCAGCATTTT. It codes for CASSTQMGVGTDNNQPQHF.

The J gene is TRBJ1-5, the V gene TRBV2, with no clear D. V was trimmed by 1 base and J by 0 bases, leaving 7 bases between them. Germline assignment: CDR1 SNHLY and CDR2 FYNNEI. The CDR3 consists of 15 residues. This CDR3 is CASSEGQNSNQPQHF. The CDR3 DNA reads as TGTGCCAGCAGTGAAGGGCAGAATAGCAATCAGCCCCAGCATTTT.

This clone was observed a handful of times. In nucleotides, the CDR3 is TGTGCCAGCAGCTCATCAGGGGAGAATTCACCCCTCCACTTT. It yields the protein CASSSSGENSPLHF. The chain combines TRBV7-6 with TRBJ1-6, with D possibly matching TRBD1 (6 bases). V was clipped by 4 bases and J by 7 bases, with 11 bases between them. Germline V gives CDR1 SGHVS, CDR2 FNYEAQ. The CDR3 is 14 amino acids.

Here the CDR3 reads CASRPDRSTGNTIYF. The CDR3 region has the DNA TGTGCCAGTAGACCGGACAGGAGCACTGGAAACACCATATATTTT. The chain is built from TRBV19 and TRBJ1-3; 7 bases agree with TRBD1. This CDR3 is 15 amino acids long. Per the germline V gene, CDR1 is LNHDA and CDR2 is SQIVND (reference sequence). The ends lost 6 bases at V and 2 bases at J; junction bases unmatched: 7.

The V call is TRBV5-1, the J call TRBJ2-3; tentative D call: TRBD1 (5 bases). Germline lookup yields CDR1 SGHRS and CDR2 YFSETQ. This CDR3 comprises 17 residues. V dropped 4 bases and J dropped 5 bases, with 23 bases sitting between them. CDR3 residues: CASSPLSLSQQVDTQYF. Here the CDR3 DNA reads TGCGCCAGCAGCCCGCTAAGTTTGTCGCAACAGGTAGATACGCAGTATTTT.

V gene TRBV27 combines with J gene TRBJ1-5; 8 positions agree with TRBD1. Germline V CDR1 and CDR2: MNHEY, SMNVEV (reference sequence). This CDR3 region has 15 residues. V dropped 6 bases and J dropped 7; count of bases not matched to a gene: 11. DNA of the CDR3: TGTGCCAGCAGCTACCGGACAGGGAGCGGACAGCCCCAGCATTTT. This codes for CASSYRTGSGQPQHF.

The chain carries TRBV19 and TRBJ1-5; 8 bases fit TRBD1. Germline lookup yields CDR1 LNHDA and CDR2 SQIVND (reference sequence). The CDR3 has 14 amino acids. Unmatched junction bases numbered 3, after V lost 6 bases and J lost 2 bases. CDR3 bases: TGTGCCAGTAGGATGGACAGGGGCAATCAGCCCCAGCATTTT. This translates into CASRMDRGNQPQHF.

This clone was counted only a few times. CDR3 sequence reads: CASSFLADEQFF. CDR3 bases: TGTGCCAGCAGCTTTCTAGCGGATGAGCAGTTCTTC. This chain connects TRBV11-2 to TRBJ2-1; 7 bases fit TRBD2. V shed 3 bases and J 8 bases; nucleotides not matched to a gene: 1. This CDR3 contains 12 residues. The germline CDR1 and CDR2 sequences are SGHAT and FQNNGV.

The CDR3 DNA is TGCGCCAGCAGCCTACTTTCCGGGTACCAAGAGACCCAGTACTTC. As protein: CASSLLSGYQETQYF. V and J are TRBV5-1 and TRBJ2-5; D is ambiguous. With 4 bases removed from V and 0 bases from J, the gap between germline ends came to 13 bases. This CDR3 spans 15 amino acids. CDR1 and CDR2 from the germline V gene are SGHRS and YFSETQ.

The J gene is TRBJ1-2, the V gene TRBV19; D is possibly TRBD1 (6 bases). Looked up from germline, CDR1 is LNHDA and CDR2 is SQIVND (reference sequence). The CDR3 length is 14 residues. Trimming removed 0 bases from V and 8 bases from J, with 13 bases in between. The CDR3, as DNA: TGTGCCAGTAGTATAGACACAGGGAATGGGGGCTACACCTTC. It yields the protein CASSIDTGNGGYTF.

The chain links TRBV2 to TRBJ1-5, with D perhaps TRBD1 (5 bases). V was pared by 5 bases and J by 2 bases, with 13 bases between. The germline CDR1 and CDR2 sequences are SNHLY and FYNNEI. The CDR3 has 15 amino acids. The CDR3 DNA sequence: TGTGCCAGCAGTTCGGACACGGCAGGCAATCAGCCCCAGCATTTT. Protein product: CASSSDTAGNQPQHF. Drawing the rest from reference TRBV2 and TRBJ1-5, the complete variable domain is EPEVTQTPSHQVTQMGQEVILRCVPISNHLYFYWYRQILGQKVEFLVSFYNNEISEKSEIFDDQFSVERPDGSNFTLKIRSTKLEDSAMYFCASSSDTAGNQPQHFGDGTRLSIL.

The J gene is TRBJ1-1, the V gene TRBV11-2; a weak D match, TRBD1 (6 bases). The V end was cut by 0 bases, the J end by 12 bases, with 11 bases between. This CDR3 is 12 amino acids long. Germline loops: CDR1 SGHAT, CDR2 FQNNGV. As DNA, the CDR3 is TGTGCCAGCAGCTTAGATACCCAGGGGCCTTTCTTT. Translating gives CASSLDTQGPFF.

The gene calls are TRBV28 and TRBJ1-5; D remains unclear. V dropped 6 bases and J dropped 4 bases, with 7 bases sitting between them. This CDR3 has 12 residues. Looked up from germline, CDR1 is MDHEN and CDR2 is SYDVKM. CDR3 DNA: TGTGCCAGCAGAACAGCTAATCAGCCCCAGCATTTT. Translated, it gives CASRTANQPQHF.